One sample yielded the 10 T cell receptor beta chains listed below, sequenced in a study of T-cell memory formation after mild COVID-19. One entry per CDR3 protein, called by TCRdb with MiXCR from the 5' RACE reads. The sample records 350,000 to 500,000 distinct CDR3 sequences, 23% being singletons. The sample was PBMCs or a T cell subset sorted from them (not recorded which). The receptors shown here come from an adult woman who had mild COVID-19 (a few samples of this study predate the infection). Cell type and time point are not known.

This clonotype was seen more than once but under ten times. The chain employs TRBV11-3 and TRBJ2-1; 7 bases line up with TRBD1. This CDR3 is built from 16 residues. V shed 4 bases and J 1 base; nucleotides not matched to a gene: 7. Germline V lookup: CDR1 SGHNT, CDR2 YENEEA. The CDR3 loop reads CASSSRQGNSYNEQFF. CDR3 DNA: TGTGCCAGCAGCTCCCGACAGGGAAATTCCTACAATGAGCAGTTCTTC.

In DNA form, the CDR3 reads TGTGCCAGCAGTTTAAGTGGAGGAAAGAACTACGAGCAGTACTTC. It encodes CASSLSGGKNYEQYF. The rearrangement uses TRBV12-3 or TRBV12-4 and TRBJ2-7; TRBD2 is a possible D gene (5 bases). Trimming stripped 2 bases from V and 3 bases from J, with 14 bases between. The CDR3 is 15 amino acids.

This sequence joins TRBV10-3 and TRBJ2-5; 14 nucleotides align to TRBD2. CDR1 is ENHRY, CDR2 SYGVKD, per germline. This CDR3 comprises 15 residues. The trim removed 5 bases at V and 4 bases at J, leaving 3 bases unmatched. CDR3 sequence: CAISPGTSGRETQYF. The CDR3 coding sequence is TGTGCCATCAGTCCTGGGACTAGCGGGAGAGAGACCCAGTACTTC.

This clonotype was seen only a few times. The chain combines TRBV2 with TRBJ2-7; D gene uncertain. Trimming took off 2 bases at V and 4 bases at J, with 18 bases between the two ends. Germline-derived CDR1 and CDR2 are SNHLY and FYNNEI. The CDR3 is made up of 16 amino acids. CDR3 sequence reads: CASSESGPNPPYEQYF. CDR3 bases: TGTGCCAGCAGTGAATCCGGCCCCAACCCCCCTTACGAGCAGTACTTC.

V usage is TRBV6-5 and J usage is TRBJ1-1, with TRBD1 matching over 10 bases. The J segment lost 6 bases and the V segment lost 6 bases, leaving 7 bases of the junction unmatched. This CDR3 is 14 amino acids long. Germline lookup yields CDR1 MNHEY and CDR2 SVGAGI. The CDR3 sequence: CASRPGQGRPEAFF. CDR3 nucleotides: TGTGCCAGCAGACCGGGACAGGGGCGCCCTGAAGCTTTCTTT.

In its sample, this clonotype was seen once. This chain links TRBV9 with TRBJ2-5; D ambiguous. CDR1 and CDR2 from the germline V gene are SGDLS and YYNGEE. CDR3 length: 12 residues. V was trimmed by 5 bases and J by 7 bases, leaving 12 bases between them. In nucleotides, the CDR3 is TGTGCCAGCAGTGGGGTGGTTGGGACCCAGTACTTC. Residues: CASSGVVGTQYF.

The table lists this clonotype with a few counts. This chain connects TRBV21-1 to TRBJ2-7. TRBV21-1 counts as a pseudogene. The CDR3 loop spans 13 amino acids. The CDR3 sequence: CASSKGRRYEQYF. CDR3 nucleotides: TGTGCCAGCAGCAAAGGGCGGCGGTACGAGCAGTACTTC.

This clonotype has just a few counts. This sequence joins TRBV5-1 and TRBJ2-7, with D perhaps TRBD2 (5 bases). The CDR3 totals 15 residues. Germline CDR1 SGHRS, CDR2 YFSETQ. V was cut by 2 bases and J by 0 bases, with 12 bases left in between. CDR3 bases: TGCGCCAGCAGCTTCATCACGGGGAGCTCCTACGAGCAGTACTTC. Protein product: CASSFITGSSYEQYF. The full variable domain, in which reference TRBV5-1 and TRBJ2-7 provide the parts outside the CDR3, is KAGVTQTPRYLIKTRGQQVTLSCSPISGHRSVSWYQQTPGQGLQFLFEYFSETQRNKGNFPGRFSGRQFSNSRSEMNVSTLELGDSALYLCASSFITGSSYEQYFGPGTRLTVT.

CDR3 sequence (DNA): TGTGCCAGCAGTTACGCGGCTAGCGGGAGGGCCCATGAGCAGTTCTTC. Amino acid sequence: CASSYAASGRAHEQFF. The rearrangement joins TRBV6-5 to TRBJ2-1, with 12 bases identical to TRBD2. The CDR3 contains 16 residues. V was clipped by 2 bases and J by 8 bases; unmatched bases: 7. Germline V CDR1 and CDR2: MNHEY, SVGAGI.

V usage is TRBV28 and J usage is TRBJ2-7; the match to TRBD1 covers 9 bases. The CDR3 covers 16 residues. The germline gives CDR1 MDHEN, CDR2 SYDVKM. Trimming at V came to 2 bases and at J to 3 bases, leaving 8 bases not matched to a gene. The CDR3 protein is CASSLGTGILHYEQYF. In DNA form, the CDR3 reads TGTGCCAGCAGTTTAGGGACAGGGATCCTCCACTACGAGCAGTACTTC.